This T cell receptor beta chain is drawn from a study of OX40 agonist ivuxolimab in advanced cancers. Study-wide background: Dose-escalation patients were diagnosed with hepatocellular carcinoma, melanoma, renal cell cancer or head and neck cancer. Previous treatment with anti-PD-1, anti-PD-L1 or anti-CTLA-4 therapy was allowed; about 44% had received some.

The protocol was immunoSEQ multiplex PCR, while the TCRdb copy is restricted to in-frame clones and leaves out a portion. The sample records 75,000 to 90,000 clones, more than 70% being singletons. Germline V lookup: CDR1 MNHNS, CDR2 SASEGT. V was cut by 4 bases and J by 8 bases, with 14 bases left in between. The CDR3 is 13 amino acids. The sample consisted of CD4+ or CD8+ T cells sorted from blood, taken in a trial of the OX40 agonist ivuxolimab. This clonotype was sampled from an adult with an advanced solid tumor such as melanoma, head and neck, liver or kidney cancer. The J gene is TRBJ1-2, the V gene TRBV6-1, with a tentative D call TRBD1 (5 bases). The CDR3 region is CASSGEAGRGYTF. Here the CDR3 DNA reads TGTGCCAGCAGTGGCGAGGCAGGGCGAGGCTACACCTTC.